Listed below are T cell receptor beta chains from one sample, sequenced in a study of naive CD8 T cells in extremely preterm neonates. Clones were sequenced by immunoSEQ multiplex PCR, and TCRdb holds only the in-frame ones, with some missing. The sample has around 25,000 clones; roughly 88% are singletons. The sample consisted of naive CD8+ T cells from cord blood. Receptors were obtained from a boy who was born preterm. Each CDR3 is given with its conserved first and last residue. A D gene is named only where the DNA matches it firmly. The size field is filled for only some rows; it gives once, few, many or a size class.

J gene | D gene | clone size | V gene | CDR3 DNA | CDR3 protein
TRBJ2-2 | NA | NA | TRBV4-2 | TGTGCCAGCAGCCAAGAGAACACCGGGGAGCTGTTTTTT | CASSQENTGELFF
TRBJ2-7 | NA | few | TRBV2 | TGTGCCAGCAGGGGCTACGAGCAGTACTTC | CASRGYEQYF
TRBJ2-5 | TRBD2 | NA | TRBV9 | TGTGCCAGCAGCTCCCTAGCGGGGGGGCCAGAGACCCAGTACTTC | CASSSLAGGPETQYF
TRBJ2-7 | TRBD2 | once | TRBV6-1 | TGTGCCAGCACCGGGACTAGCGGGGGATACGAGCAGTACTTC | CASTGTSGGYEQYF
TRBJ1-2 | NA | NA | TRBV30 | TGTGCCTGGAGTGTACGGACATATGGCTACACCTTC | CAWSVRTYGYTF
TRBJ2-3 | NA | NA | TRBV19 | TGTGCCAGTAGTATTTTTAGCACAGATACGCAGTATTTT | CASSIFSTDTQYF
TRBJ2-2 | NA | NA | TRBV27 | TGTGCCAGCAGTTTACTGAACACCGGGGAGCTGTTTTTT | CASSLLNTGELFF
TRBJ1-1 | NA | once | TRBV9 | TGTGCCAGCAGCAAGGGGGGGACTGAAGCTTTCTTT | CASSKGGTEAFF
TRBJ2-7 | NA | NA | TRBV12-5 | TGTGCTAGTGGTTTGGGAATTTTCCGGGACGAGCAGTACTTC | CASGLGIFRDEQYF
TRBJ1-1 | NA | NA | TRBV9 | TGTGCCAGCAGCCCTGGGACAATGTACACTGAAGCTTTCTTT | CASSPGTMYTEAFF
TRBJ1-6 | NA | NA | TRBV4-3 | TGCGCCAGCAGCCAAGAAAGGAATTCACCCCTCCACTTT | CASSQERNSPLHF
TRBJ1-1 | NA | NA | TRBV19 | TGTGCCAGTAGTATCACAGGGAGAGGCACTGAAGCTTTCTTT | CASSITGRGTEAFF
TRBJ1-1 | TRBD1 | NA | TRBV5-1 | TGCGCCAGCAGCTTGGGGGACAGGGTGAACACTGAAGCTTTCTTT | CASSLGDRVNTEAFF
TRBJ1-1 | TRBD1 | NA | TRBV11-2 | TGTGCCAGCAGGACAGGGGGCTTGAACACTGAAGCTTTCTTT | CASRTGGLNTEAFF
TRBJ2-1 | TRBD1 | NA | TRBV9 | TGTGCCAGCAGCGTAGCAGGGGGCAATGAGCAGTTCTTC | CASSVAGGNEQFF
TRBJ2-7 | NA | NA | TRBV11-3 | TGTGCCAGCAGCTCATCCTACGAGCAGTACTTC | CASSSSYEQYF
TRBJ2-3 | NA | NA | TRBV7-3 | TGTGCCAGCAGCTTACAATCCGGACCCAACACAGATACGCAGTATTTT | CASSLQSGPNTDTQYF
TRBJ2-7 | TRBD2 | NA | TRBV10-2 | TGCGCCAGCAGCGGGGGGGCCTACGAGCAGTACTTC | CASSGGAYEQYF
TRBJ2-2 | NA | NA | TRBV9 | TGTGCCAGCAGCGTAAACACCGGGGAGCTGTTTTTT | CASSVNTGELFF
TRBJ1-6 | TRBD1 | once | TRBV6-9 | TGTGCCAGCAGTTACTCGACAGGGGGCTCACCCCTCCACTTT | CASSYSTGGSPLHF
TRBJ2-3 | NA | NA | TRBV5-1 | TGCGCCAGCAGCTTGGACTATACGCAGTATTTT | CASSLDYTQYF
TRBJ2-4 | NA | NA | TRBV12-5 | TGTGCTAGTGGTTTCGGAGGGTTGCAAAACATTCAGTACTTC | CASGFGGLQNIQYF
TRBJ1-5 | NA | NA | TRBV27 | TGTGCCAGCAGTTTAATGGGGAATCAGCCCCAGCATTTT | CASSLMGNQPQHF
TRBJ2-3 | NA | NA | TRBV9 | TGTGCCAGCAGCGTAGACAGCACAGATACGCAGTATTTT | CASSVDSTDTQYF
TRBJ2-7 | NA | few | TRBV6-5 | TGTGCCAGCAGTTACTCGGACACCTACGAGCAGTACTTC | CASSYSDTYEQYF
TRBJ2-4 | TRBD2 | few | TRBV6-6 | TGTGCCAGCAGTTACTCACTAGCGAGGGACATTCAGTACTTC | CASSYSLARDIQYF